A single sample gave rise to the 4 T cell receptor beta chains below, sequenced in a study of vaccination and CD4 T cells after COVID-19. No cognate antigen is known for these TCRs. The Oncomine TCR Beta short-read assay was applied to DNA of cultured CD4+ T cells. TCRdb independently ran MiXCR on the PCR reads; one entry per CDR3 protein. The table has some 17,000 distinct CDR3 sequences, around two fifths seen once. Documented treatment: approximately 10-day PBMC culture with coronavirus spike peptide pools or control peptides (ViraFEST assay). The sample consisted of CD4+ T cells from blood, cultured in vitro, taken after SARS-CoV-2 vaccination. Source of these receptors: a human donor who had recovered from COVID-19.

This clonotype is medium-sized (0.01 to 0.1%) within its sample. The V call is TRBV10-3, the J call TRBJ1-1; tentative D call: TRBD1 (5 bases). Trimming took 6 bases from V and 1 from J, leaving 12 bases between them. CDR3 length equals 14 residues. Germline CDR1 reads ENHRY; CDR2 reads SYGVKD. This CDR3 reads CAIRNNQGNTEAFF. CDR3 DNA sequence: TGTGCCATCAGAAACAATCAGGGGAACACTGAAGCTTTCTTT.

The chain carries TRBV7-2 and TRBJ2-3; D is uncertain. Germline CDR1 and CDR2: SGHTA and FQGNSA. CDR3 size: 12 residues. V was trimmed by 3 bases and J by 8 bases, leaving 9 bases between them. The CDR3, as DNA: TGTGCCAGCAGCTTTTTGGTGGGTACGCAGTATTTT. This translates into CASSFLVGTQYF.

The table lists this clonotype with a few counts. The chain combines TRBV6-5 with TRBJ2-1; 8 bases match TRBD2. Trimming took 0 bases from V and 5 from J; bases not matched to a gene: 21. The CDR3 extends over 21 amino acids. Germline V gene lookup returns CDR1 MNHEY and CDR2 SVGAGI. CDR3 region: CASSYSISSTSGTKNHNEQFF. CDR3 bases: TGTGCCAGCAGTTACTCGATCTCTTCTACTAGCGGCACAAAAAACCACAATGAGCAGTTCTTC.

The chain couples TRBV20-1 to TRBJ1-6; D remains ambiguous. V was trimmed by 8 bases and J by 10 bases, leaving 18 bases between them. CDR1 and CDR2 (germline): DFQATT, SNEGSKA (reference sequence). The CDR3 consists of 13 residues. In DNA, the CDR3 is TGCAGTACTGGGAAGGGAGAAGGATCACCCCTCCACTTT. Translating gives CSTGKGEGSPLHF.